The T cell receptor (beta chain) described here comes from a study of T cell repertoires in cytomegalovirus infection. Study background: Evidence of both CMV infection and a matching HLA type came from public TCR beta signatures.

Notes on this clonotype: Its antigen is still unknown.

Germline values: CDR1 SGHAT, CDR2 FQNNGV. The germline V and J ends were trimmed by 2 bases and 5 bases, with 18 bases remaining between them. This CDR3 spans 16 amino acids. Each CDR3 protein is one row after TCRdb ran MiXCR on the reads. The table has some 940,000 distinct CDR3 sequences, around 29% seen once. The chain has TRBV11-2 and TRBJ1-1; D uncertain. Material: cultured CD8+ T cells from PBMCs, obtained from culture after CMV antigen stimulation. This TCR was sampled from a human donor in good health (CMV status not recorded). Some clones in this sample may be carry-over from other donors' samples. The CDR3 sequence: CASSLWVGSGGTEAFF. CDR3 DNA: TGTGCCAGCAGCTTATGGGTAGGGAGTGGAGGGACTGAAGCTTTCTTT.